The entry that follows covers one T cell receptor beta chain sequence. These data are taken from a study of Ad26.COV2.S vaccination and SARS-CoV-2 variants. Turning to the study itself: The donor participated in the COV1001 trial, in its Ad26.COV2.S arm.

Treatment in this sample: about 20 received Ad26.COV2.S at low or high dose, single or two shots; roughly 5 received placebo; per-sample allocation not given. Following the first vaccine or placebo injection, samples were taken on day 63. CDR1 and CDR2 from the germline V gene are SGHRS and YFSETQ. The CDR3 runs to 13 residues. V was pared by 0 bases and J by 4 bases, with 7 bases between. TCRdb keeps only in-frame clones here, not all; method: immunoSEQ multiplex PCR. The sample contains fewer than 800,000 clones, roughly 90% of which appear only once. This specimen was peripheral blood, taken in a trial of Ad26.COV2.S vaccine versus placebo. This sequence was found in a person aged 18-65 years who received the Ad26.COV2.S COVID-19 vaccine or a placebo. The gene calls are TRBV5-1 and TRBJ1-2; D is unresolved. CDR3: CASSLGGSYGYTF. In DNA form, the CDR3 reads TGCGCCAGCAGCTTGGGTGGATCCTATGGCTACACCTTC.